The sequence of this T cell receptor beta chain was determined in a study of identical twins. Using its own MiXCR run on the 5' RACE reads, TCRdb lists one record per CDR3 protein. The sample contains more than 250,000 distinct CDR3 sequences, roughly 8.6% of which appear only once. The CDR3 length is 20 residues. The trim removed 1 base at V and 7 bases at J, leaving 20 bases unmatched. The germline gives CDR1 SGHDT, CDR2 YYEEEE. Study-wide results and limits: Analyses of zero insertions could be partly confounded by invariant MAIT and iNKT cells. Fewer insertions characterized abundant cord blood beta clonotypes, whereas memory repertoires showed none. Models underestimated TCR alpha sharing (out-of-frame) in monozygotic twins.

This clonotype has a count of ten or more. What it binds is not known. This sample was also put to use in a study of yellow fever vaccine responses in identical twins.

The chain couples TRBV5-6 to TRBJ2-6; 7 bases map to TRBD1. Sequenced material: memory (CD45RO+) T cells sorted from blood. The sequence was collected from a woman aged 18-29 years in good health. The CDR3 reads CASSLLLSARAGGFANVLTF. CDR3 sequence (DNA): TGTGCCAGCAGCTTGTTGTTATCGGCTCGGGCAGGGGGATTTGCCAACGTCCTGACTTTC.